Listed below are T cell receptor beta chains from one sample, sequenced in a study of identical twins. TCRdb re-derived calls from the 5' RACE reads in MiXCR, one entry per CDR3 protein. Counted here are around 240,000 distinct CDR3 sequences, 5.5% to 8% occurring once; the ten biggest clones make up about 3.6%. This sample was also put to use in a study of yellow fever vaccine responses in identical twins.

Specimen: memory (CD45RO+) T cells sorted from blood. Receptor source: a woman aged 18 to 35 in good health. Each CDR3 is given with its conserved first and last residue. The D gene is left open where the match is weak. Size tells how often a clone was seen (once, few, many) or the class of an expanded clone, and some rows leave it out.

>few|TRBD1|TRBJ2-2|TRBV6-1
CAGKQGVGTGELFF
TGTGCCGGCAAACAGGGGGTTGGGACCGGGGAGCTGTTTTTT
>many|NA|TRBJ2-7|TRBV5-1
CASSLGEALHEQYF
TGCGCCAGCAGCTTAGGAGAGGCACTTCACGAGCAGTACTTC
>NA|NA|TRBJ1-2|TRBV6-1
CASSEGLWGGYTF
TGTGCCAGCAGTGAGGGACTATGGGGTGGCTACACCTTC
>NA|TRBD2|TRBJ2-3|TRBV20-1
CSARDWGSGKDLYTDTQYF
TGCAGTGCTAGAGATTGGGGCAGCGGGAAGGACCTGTACACAGATACGCAGTATTTT
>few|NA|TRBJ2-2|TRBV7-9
CASIARGGTGELFF
TGTGCCAGCATAGCAAGGGGAGGCACCGGGGAGCTGTTTTTT
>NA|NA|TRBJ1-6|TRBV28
CASSFETGRDSPLHF
TGTGCCAGCAGTTTTGAGACAGGTCGGGATTCACCCCTCCACTTT
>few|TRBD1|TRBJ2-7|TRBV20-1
CSASRDRDPYEQYF
TGCAGTGCTAGCAGGGACAGGGATCCCTACGAGCAGTACTTC
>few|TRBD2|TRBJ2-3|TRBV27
CASSPRLGLASSDTQYF
TGTGCCAGCAGCCCAAGGTTGGGACTAGCGTCCTCAGATACGCAGTATTTT
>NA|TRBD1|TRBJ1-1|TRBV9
CASSTGQGQGMTEAFF
TGTGCCAGCAGCACGGGACAGGGACAGGGAATGACTGAAGCTTTCTTT
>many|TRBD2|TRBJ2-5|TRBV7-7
CASSLSQRGGTQETQYF
TGTGCCAGCAGCTTAAGTCAGCGGGGGGGGACACAAGAGACCCAGTACTTC
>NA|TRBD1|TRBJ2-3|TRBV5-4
CASSPRGQDNTDTQYF
TGTGCCAGCAGCCCGAGGGGGCAGGACAACACAGATACGCAGTATTTT
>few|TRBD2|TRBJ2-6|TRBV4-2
CASSLLTSGGASGANVLTF
TGTGCCAGCAGCCTGTTGACTAGCGGGGGGGCTTCTGGGGCCAACGTCCTGACTTTC
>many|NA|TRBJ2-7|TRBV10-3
CAIRTDFYEQYF
TGTGCCATCAGAACTGACTTCTACGAGCAGTACTTC
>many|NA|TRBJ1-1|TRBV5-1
CASSLTQVNGEAFF
TGCGCCAGCAGCTTGACACAGGTGAATGGTGAAGCTTTCTTT
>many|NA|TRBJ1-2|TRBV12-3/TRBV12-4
CASSFSRNYGYTF
TGTGCCAGCAGTTTTTCCCGGAACTATGGCTACACCTTC
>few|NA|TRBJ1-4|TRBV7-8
CASSLAVGGITPNEKLFF
TGTGCCAGCAGCTTAGCGGTTGGAGGGATTACTCCTAATGAAAAACTGTTTTTT
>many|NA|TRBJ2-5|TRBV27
CASSPRTVQETQYF
TGTGCCAGCAGTCCCCGGACCGTCCAAGAGACCCAGTACTTC
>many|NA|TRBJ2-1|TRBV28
CASSLGRIGEQFF
TGTGCCAGCAGTTTGGGGAGGATCGGTGAGCAGTTCTTC
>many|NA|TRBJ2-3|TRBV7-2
CASSFGTSTDTQYF
TGTGCCAGCAGCTTTGGGACTAGCACAGATACGCAGTATTTT
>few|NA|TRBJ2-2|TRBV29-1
CSVRDPGELFF
TGCAGCGTCCGGGACCCGGGAGAGCTGTTTTTT
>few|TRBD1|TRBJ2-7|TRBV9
CASSTGVGEQYF
TGTGCCAGCAGCACAGGGGTTGGAGAGCAGTACTTC
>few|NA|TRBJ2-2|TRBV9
CASSLFEGAGELFF
TGTGCCAGCAGCCTATTCGAAGGGGCCGGGGAGCTGTTTTTT
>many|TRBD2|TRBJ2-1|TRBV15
CATGTGLAGSPSYNEQFF
TGTGCCACCGGGACGGGACTAGCGGGGAGCCCCTCCTACAATGAGCAGTTCTTC
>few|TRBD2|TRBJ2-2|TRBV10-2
CASRAGVGGELFF
TGCGCCAGCAGAGCGGGAGTTGGCGGGGAGCTGTTTTTT
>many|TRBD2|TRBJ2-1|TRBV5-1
CASSLGLAGGTNNEQFF
TGCGCCAGCAGCTTGGGGCTAGCGGGAGGAACAAACAATGAGCAGTTCTTC
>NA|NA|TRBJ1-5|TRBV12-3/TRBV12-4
CASSTTLGVGQPQHF
TGTGCCAGCAGTACGACGCTTGGGGTTGGTCAGCCCCAGCATTTT
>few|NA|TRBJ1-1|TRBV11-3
CASSLTGDGEAFF
TGTGCCAGCAGCTTAACGGGGGATGGTGAAGCTTTCTTT
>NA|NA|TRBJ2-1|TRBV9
CASSVDPGFYNEQFF
TGTGCCAGCAGCGTAGATCCAGGGTTCTACAATGAGCAGTTCTTC
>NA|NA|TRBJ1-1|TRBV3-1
CASSQVIYLGQMNTEAFF
TGTGCCAGCAGCCAAGTTATTTACTTAGGACAGATGAACACTGAAGCTTTCTTT
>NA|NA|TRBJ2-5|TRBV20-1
CSARGARETQYF
TGCAGTGCTAGGGGGGCCCGGGAGACCCAGTACTTC
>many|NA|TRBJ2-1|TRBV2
CASRGESSYNEQFF
TGTGCCAGCAGGGGGGAAAGCTCCTACAATGAGCAGTTCTTC
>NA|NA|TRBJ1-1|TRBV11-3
CASSSISGTGGSTEAFF
TGTGCCAGCAGCTCAATTTCCGGGACGGGAGGGAGCACTGAAGCTTTCTTT
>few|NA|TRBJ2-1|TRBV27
CASRSGPEQFF
TGTGCCAGCCGTTCCGGACCCGAGCAGTTCTTC
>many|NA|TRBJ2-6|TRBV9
CASSSGANVLTF
TGTGCCAGCAGCTCTGGGGCCAACGTCCTGACTTTC
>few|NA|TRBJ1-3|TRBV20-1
CSASRVGNTIYF
TGCAGTGCTAGCAGGGTTGGAAACACCATATATTTT
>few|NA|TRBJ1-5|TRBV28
CASSVRGETVSNQPQHF
TGTGCCAGCAGTGTAAGGGGGGAAACGGTTAGCAATCAGCCCCAGCATTTT
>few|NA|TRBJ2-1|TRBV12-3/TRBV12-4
CASSLPRARNEQFF
TGTGCCAGCAGTTTGCCCAGGGCCAGAAATGAGCAGTTCTTC
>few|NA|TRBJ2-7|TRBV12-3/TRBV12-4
CASSFRGHEQYF
TGTGCCAGCAGTTTCAGGGGTCACGAGCAGTACTTC
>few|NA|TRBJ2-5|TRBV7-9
CASSLDGKETQYF
TGTGCCAGCAGCTTAGACGGGAAGGAGACCCAGTACTTC
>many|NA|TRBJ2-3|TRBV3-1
CASSHRGDLPRDTQYF
TGTGCCAGCAGCCATAGGGGAGATCTACCCAGGGATACGCAGTATTTT
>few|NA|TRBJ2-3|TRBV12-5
CASGFGADTQYF
TGTGCTAGTGGTTTTGGGGCGGATACGCAGTATTTT
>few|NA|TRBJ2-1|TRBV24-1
CATSDSNPGVIGNEQFF
TGTGCCACCAGTGATTCAAATCCGGGGGTAATAGGGAATGAGCAGTTCTTC
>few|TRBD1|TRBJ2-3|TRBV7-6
CASSLVQAGTGVTTDTQYF
TGTGCCAGCAGCTTAGTCCAGGCCGGGACAGGGGTTACCACAGATACGCAGTATTTT
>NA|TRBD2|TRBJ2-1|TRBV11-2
CASRGLAGGQNEQFF
TGTGCCAGCCGCGGACTAGCGGGAGGGCAGAATGAGCAGTTCTTC
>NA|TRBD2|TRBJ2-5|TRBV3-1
CASSQGLAGGLRQETQYF
TGTGCCAGCAGCCAAGGACTAGCGGGGGGCCTACGCCAAGAGACCCAGTACTTC
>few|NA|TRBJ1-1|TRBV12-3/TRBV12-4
CASSLKVTTEAFF
TGTGCCAGCAGTCTTAAGGTTACCACTGAAGCTTTCTTT
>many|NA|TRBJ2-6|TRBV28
CASSPNRSGANVLTF
TGTGCCAGCAGCCCGAATAGGTCTGGGGCCAACGTCCTGACTTTC
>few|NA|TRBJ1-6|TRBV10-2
CASQAQGSYNSPLHF
TGCGCCAGCCAAGCTCAGGGATCCTATAATTCACCCCTCCACTTT
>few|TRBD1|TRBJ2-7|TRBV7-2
CASPGQGIPYEQYF
TGTGCCAGCCCTGGACAGGGAATTCCCTACGAGCAGTACTTC
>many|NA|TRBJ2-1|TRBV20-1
CSASPGTHSYNEQFF
TGCAGTGCTAGCCCCGGGACTCACTCCTACAATGAGCAGTTCTTC
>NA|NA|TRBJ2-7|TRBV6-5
CASSYGYPYEQYF
TGTGCCAGCAGTTACGGCTACCCCTACGAGCAGTACTTC
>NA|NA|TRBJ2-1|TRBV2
CASRDAPGSLGHNEQFF
TGTGCCAGCAGAGACGCTCCGGGGAGCCTGGGCCACAATGAGCAGTTCTTC
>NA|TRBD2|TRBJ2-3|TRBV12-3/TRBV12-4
CASCQVGLIKRSSTDTQYF
TGTGCCAGCTGCCAGGTGGGACTAATCAAGCGATCTAGCACAGATACGCAGTATTTT
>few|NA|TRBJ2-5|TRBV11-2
CASSLVAGETQYF
TGTGCCAGCAGCTTAGTTGCGGGAGAGACCCAGTACTTC
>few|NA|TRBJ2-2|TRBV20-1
CCARELKLSLNTGELFF
TGCTGTGCTAGAGAATTGAAACTTTCCCTCAACACCGGGGAGCTGTTTTTT
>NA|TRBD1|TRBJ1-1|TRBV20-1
CSAWQGVGEAFF
TGCAGTGCTTGGCAGGGGGTCGGTGAAGCTTTCTTT
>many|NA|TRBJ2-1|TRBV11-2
CASSLRRGSSYNEQFF
TGTGCCAGCAGCTTGAGGCGGGGCAGCTCCTACAATGAGCAGTTCTTC